These 4 T cell receptor beta chains originate from one sample sequenced in a study of blood T cells in healthy people across ages (dated by TCRdb to between 2015 and 2016). Libraries were made using 5' RACE. The sequencer was an Illumina HiSeq 2500. The second PCR ran for about 7 to 11 cycles and used a J-beta primer mix along with a sample-barcoded 5' primer. TCRdb reprocessing: public reads trimmed at Q25 with fastp, clones called with MiXCR, in-frame beta chains kept. Every distinct CDR3 protein forms one entry, paired with its most common genes and DNA. The sample has around 1,500,000 distinct CDR3 sequences on record, around 39% of them singletons. Of the sample, approximately 7.9% is held by the ten largest clones. Sample: blood. The receptor source for this set is a woman between 18 and 29 years old in good health.

The rearrangement joins TRBV3-1 to TRBJ1-2; D uncertain. CDR3 length: 13 residues. The V end was cut by 0 bases, the J end by 3 bases, with 5 bases between. Germline V lookup: CDR1 LGHDT, CDR2 YNNKEL (reference sequence). CDR3 nucleotides: TGTGCCAGCAGCCAAGACAAGTACTATGGCTACACCTTC. It codes for CASSQDKYYGYTF.

The sample holds one count of this clonotype. The gene calls are TRBV4-2 and TRBJ1-6; no clear D. The germline CDR1 and CDR2 sequences are LGHNA and YNFKEQ. Trimming stripped 4 bases from V and 7 bases from J, with 8 bases between. The CDR3 covers 13 residues. CDR3 amino acids: CASSPALNSPLHF. Written as DNA, the CDR3 is TGTGCCAGCAGCCCCGCCCTCAATTCACCCCTCCACTTT.

The chain joins TRBV12-3 or TRBV12-4 to TRBJ1-4; the D is unclear. The CDR3 spans 14 residues. V shed 4 bases and J shed 7 bases, with 13 bases lying between them. The CDR3 sequence is CASSWAPAGEKLFF. The CDR3 DNA reads as TGTGCCAGCAGTTGGGCCCCGGCGGGTGAAAAACTGTTTTTT.

The DNA for the CDR3 is TGCAGTGCTAGAGATAGGGGGACAGTGAACACTGAAGCTTTCTTT. Amino acids: CSARDRGTVNTEAFF. The rearrangement uses TRBV20-1 and TRBJ1-1; 7 bases map to TRBD1. Per germline, CDR1 DFQATT and CDR2 SNEGSKA (reference sequence). Trimming at V came to 0 bases and at J to 0 bases, leaving 4 bases not matched to a gene. The CDR3 extends over 15 amino acids.